This T cell receptor beta chain was sequenced during a study of T cells after yellow fever vaccination. CDR3 length: 14 amino acids. Per germline, CDR1 SNHLY and CDR2 FYNNEI. TCRdb independently ran MiXCR on the 5' RACE reads; one entry per CDR3 protein. The table lists 250,000 to 300,000 distinct CDR3 sequences, approximately 8% of them singletons, with around 3.1% in the top ten. This clonotype turned up a few times. At one of its ends the junction is not consistent with the germline gene, which may arise from a read error. The chain employs TRBV2 and TRBJ1-4; D remains unclear. This specimen consisted of CD4+ T cells sorted from PBMCs, obtained 5 days after the yellow fever booster vaccination. This clonotype was sampled from a man aged 18 to 29 who received the YFV17D yellow fever vaccine. The CDR3 DNA sequence: TGTGCCAGCAGTAGGACGACAACTAATGGAAAACTGTTTTTT. It translates to CASSRTTTNGKLFF.